This T cell receptor beta chain derives from a study of shared T cell receptors in the human thymus (dated by TCRdb to about 2021). Study-wide context: The study examined how self-reactive, shared T-cell receptor alpha chains are generated in the human thymus.

On this clone itself: The clone's antigen remains unknown. Base qualities are missing; no much larger clone stands one base away.

V gives up 6 bases and J gives up 4 bases, and the segment between their germline ends measures 13 bases. The germline V gene sets CDR1 to ENHRY and CDR2 to SYGVKD. From cysteine to phenylalanine, the CDR3 is 15 amino acids long. Only the CDR3 DNA stays, 45 bases, in frame from base 1. Library preparation was by the immunoSEQ multiplex PCR assay. Held by TCRdb, this immuneACCESS table contains in-frame sequences only and omits some clones. Under half of the omission traces to an unresolved V gene where checked; the cause of the rest is unknown. The sample includes some 700,000 clones, with approximately 83% observed a single time. The ten largest clonotypes hold 0.0095% to 0.011% of the sample. These sequences were also reported in another study, on human thymus T cells. Per that second paper: The donors were immunologically healthy infants in Finland who had open corrective cardiac surgery for congenital heart defects. Thymus tissue was collected as surgical resects that were removed during corrective cardiac surgery. Usage of V and J gene segments appeared to be biased in both the thymic and the peripheral blood repertoires. The related research reported highly overlapping thymic TCR repertoires among unrelated individuals. The study used roughly 8 infant thymus samples plus four related peripheral blood samples to characterize TCR alpha and beta repertoires. The infant donors were about 7 to 244 days old, and the cohort included about 6 males and two females. After being mechanically released from the tissue, thymocytes were kept at -70 degrees C in pellets of about 8.5-34 million cells. A QIAsymphony instrument was used to extract genomic DNA from frozen cell pellets. TCRB and TCRAD loci were amplified from a standardized quantity of quality-controlled genomic DNA using the immunoSEQ multiplex PCR assay. The V(D)J region was spanned by amplicons of a length sufficient to cover the CDR3 and to identify V and J genes. Through the commercial immunoSEQ service, the amplicons were sequenced on an Illumina platform. Corrections for primer bias and sequencing errors followed previously described methods, while TCRAD and TCRB definitions were based on the IMGT database. immunoSEQ Analyzer 3.0 and VDJTools were used for repertoire analysis, which covered basic statistics, V/J segment usage, diversity estimates, rarefaction and pairwise overlap. Chao1, ChaoE, Efron-Thisted, Shannon and inverse Simpson indices were used to estimate diversity, which was also estimated on datasets down-sampled to the smallest sample. Repertoire overlap used strict matching of CDR3 nucleotide sequence, V gene and J gene, with Jaccard-based multidimensional scaling clustering. On average, roughly 890,000 unique TCRB clonotypes were obtained from thymus samples, compared with 75,000 to 90,000 from blood samples.

The sequence links TRBV10-3 to TRBJ1-6; the D gene cannot be named for sure. Material for sequencing was thymocytes. The source of this sequence is a girl under three years old with a congenital heart defect. Donor details come from another sample of the same person, matched by shared clones. Here is the DNA: TGTGCCATCAGACTCGACACCCGATATAATTCACCCCTCCACTTT. Translated, this gives CAIRLDTRYNSPLHF.